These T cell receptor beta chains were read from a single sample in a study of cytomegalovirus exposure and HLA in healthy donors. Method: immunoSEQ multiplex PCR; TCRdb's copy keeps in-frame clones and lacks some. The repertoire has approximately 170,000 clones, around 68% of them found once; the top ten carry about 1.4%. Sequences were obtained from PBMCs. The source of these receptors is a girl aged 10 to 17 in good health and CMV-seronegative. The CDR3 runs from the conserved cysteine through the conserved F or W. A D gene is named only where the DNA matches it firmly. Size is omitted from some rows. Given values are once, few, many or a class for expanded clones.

CDR3 DNA: TGTGCCAGCAGCTCATACGGGGGGTCGAACTATGGCTACACCTTC; CDR3 protein: CASSSYGGSNYGYTF; V gene: TRBV13; J gene: TRBJ1-2; CDR3 length: 15; clone size: NA; D gene: NA
CDR3 DNA: TGTGCCTGGAGAATCCCCCGGCGGGGTGTCTCCTACGAGCAGTACTTC; CDR3 protein: CAWRIPRRGVSYEQYF; V gene: TRBV30; J gene: TRBJ2-7; CDR3 length: 16; clone size: NA; D gene: NA
CDR3 DNA: TGTGCCAGCAGCCCTTGGGCGGGAGAGACCCAGTACTTC; CDR3 protein: CASSPWAGETQYF; V gene: TRBV7-8; J gene: TRBJ2-5; CDR3 length: 13; clone size: NA; D gene: NA
CDR3 DNA: TGCGCCAGCAGCTTGGCCGCAGGAACTAGCACAGATACGCAGTATTTT; CDR3 protein: CASSLAAGTSTDTQYF; V gene: TRBV5-1; J gene: TRBJ2-3; CDR3 length: 16; clone size: NA; D gene: NA
CDR3 DNA: TGTGCCTGGAGTGCGAATAGGGAAGTGGGAGTCACCTTC; CDR3 protein: CAWSANREVGVTF; V gene: TRBV30; J gene: TRBJ1-2; CDR3 length: 13; clone size: NA; D gene: NA
CDR3 DNA: TGTGCCTGGAGTGTATGGAGAAACTATGGCTACACCTTC; CDR3 protein: CAWSVWRNYGYTF; V gene: TRBV30; J gene: TRBJ1-2; CDR3 length: 13; clone size: NA; D gene: NA
CDR3 DNA: TGTGCCAGCAGCTTGGTGCGTGGCACTGAAGCTTTCTTT; CDR3 protein: CASSLVRGTEAFF; V gene: TRBV5-6; J gene: TRBJ1-1; CDR3 length: 13; clone size: few; D gene: NA
CDR3 DNA: TGCGCCAGCAGCCAAGACGGGACTAGCGGGGGATACGGGGGAACAGATACGCAGTATTTT; CDR3 protein: CASSQDGTSGGYGGTDTQYF; V gene: TRBV4-1; J gene: TRBJ2-3; CDR3 length: 20; clone size: few; D gene: TRBD2
CDR3 DNA: TGTGCCAGCAGCTGGAGCGTGAGTGAAGCTTTCTTT; CDR3 protein: CASSWSVSEAFF; V gene: TRBV5-6; J gene: TRBJ1-1; CDR3 length: 12; clone size: many; D gene: NA
CDR3 DNA: TGTGCCATCGGAAGAGACAGAATCTCCTACGAGCAGTACTTC; CDR3 protein: CAIGRDRISYEQYF; V gene: TRBV10-3; J gene: TRBJ2-7; CDR3 length: 14; clone size: few; D gene: NA
CDR3 DNA: TGTGCCAGCTCACCGTGGGGCGACCAGCCCCAGCATTTT; CDR3 protein: CASSPWGDQPQHF; V gene: TRBV18; J gene: TRBJ1-5; CDR3 length: 13; clone size: NA; D gene: NA
CDR3 DNA: TGTGCCAGCAGCTTGGCCGTGCGAAGGACAGTACTAACCCGCGACACTGAAGCTTTCTTT; CDR3 protein: CASSLAVRRTVLTRDTEAFF; V gene: TRBV5-8; J gene: TRBJ1-1; CDR3 length: 20; clone size: once; D gene: NA
CDR3 DNA: TGCAGCGTTGAATTGTGGGCTAGCGGGCGCGACAATGAGCAGTTCTTC; CDR3 protein: CSVELWASGRDNEQFF; V gene: TRBV29-1; J gene: TRBJ2-1; CDR3 length: 16; clone size: NA; D gene: TRBD2
CDR3 DNA: TGTGCCAGCAGCCCTCGGGGGGGAAACAACAATGAGCAGTTCTTC; CDR3 protein: CASSPRGGNNNEQFF; V gene: TRBV7-2; J gene: TRBJ2-1; CDR3 length: 15; clone size: NA; D gene: TRBD2
CDR3 DNA: TGTGCCATCCCGCCAAGGACAGTCAACACCATATATTTT; CDR3 protein: CAIPPRTVNTIYF; V gene: TRBV6-4; J gene: TRBJ1-3; CDR3 length: 13; clone size: once; D gene: NA
CDR3 DNA: TGCGCCAGCAGCTTGACAGGGGCTCCCTCATTC; CDR3 protein: CASSLTGAPSF; V gene: TRBV5-1; J gene: TRBJ1-2; CDR3 length: 11; clone size: few; D gene: TRBD1
CDR3 DNA: TGTGCCAGCAGCTTAGTATTGTCGGTAACCTACAATGAGCAGTTCTTC; CDR3 protein: CASSLVLSVTYNEQFF; V gene: TRBV7-9; J gene: TRBJ2-1; CDR3 length: 16; clone size: NA; D gene: NA
CDR3 DNA: TGTGCCAGCAGCTTAGTAATGGGCTACACCTTC; CDR3 protein: CASSLVMGYTF; V gene: TRBV7-9; J gene: TRBJ1-2; CDR3 length: 11; clone size: NA; D gene: NA
CDR3 DNA: TGCGCCAGCTATCACGACAGGGGGCGCCACACCGGGGAGCTGTTTTTT; CDR3 protein: CASYHDRGRHTGELFF; V gene: TRBV5-1; J gene: TRBJ2-2; CDR3 length: 16; clone size: NA; D gene: TRBD1
CDR3 DNA: TGTGCCAGCACCCCGGCTGGCGGTCACCACTATGGCTACACCTTC; CDR3 protein: CASTPAGGHHYGYTF; V gene: TRBV6-1; J gene: TRBJ1-2; CDR3 length: 15; clone size: NA; D gene: NA
CDR3 DNA: TGTGCCACCCAGCCTACAGGGGTTGAACCCCTCCACTTT; CDR3 protein: CATQPTGVEPLHF; V gene: TRBV6-1; J gene: TRBJ1-6; CDR3 length: 13; clone size: NA; D gene: TRBD1
CDR3 DNA: TGTGCCAGCAGCTTAGCGCTTAGGGGAGGATCAACTAATGAAAAACTGTTTTTT; CDR3 protein: CASSLALRGGSTNEKLFF; V gene: TRBV7-9; J gene: TRBJ1-4; CDR3 length: 18; clone size: few; D gene: NA
CDR3 DNA: TGTGCCAGCAGCTTAGTGGGACAGCGCTACGAGCAGTACTTC; CDR3 protein: CASSLVGQRYEQYF; V gene: TRBV7-8; J gene: TRBJ2-7; CDR3 length: 14; clone size: NA; D gene: TRBD1
CDR3 DNA: TGTGCCAGCACCGCAGACAGGGACACCTACGAGCAGTACTTC; CDR3 protein: CASTADRDTYEQYF; V gene: TRBV2; J gene: TRBJ2-7; CDR3 length: 14; clone size: NA; D gene: TRBD1
CDR3 DNA: TGCGCCAGCAGCTCCCTCGTGGCTAGCAATGAGCAGTTCTTC; CDR3 protein: CASSSLVASNEQFF; V gene: TRBV5-1; J gene: TRBJ2-1; CDR3 length: 14; clone size: NA; D gene: NA
CDR3 DNA: TGTGCCAGCTCTCTAGATCGGGACACTGAAGCTTTCTTT; CDR3 protein: CASSLDRDTEAFF; V gene: TRBV18; J gene: TRBJ1-1; CDR3 length: 13; clone size: NA; D gene: NA
CDR3 DNA: TGCGCCAGCAGCGAGACAACAGGGGTTGGGGCACCCCTCCACTTT; CDR3 protein: CASSETTGVGAPLHF; V gene: TRBV10-1; J gene: TRBJ1-6; CDR3 length: 15; clone size: NA; D gene: TRBD1
CDR3 DNA: TGTGCCAGCAGCTTGGGTAGTCAGGGGGCGTCCTATAATTCACCCCTCCACTTT; CDR3 protein: CASSLGSQGASYNSPLHF; V gene: TRBV5-4; J gene: TRBJ1-6; CDR3 length: 18; clone size: NA; D gene: TRBD1
CDR3 DNA: TGTGCCAGCAGTTTATCGTGGCAGGCCACTGAAGCTTTCTTT; CDR3 protein: CASSLSWQATEAFF; V gene: TRBV27; J gene: TRBJ1-1; CDR3 length: 14; clone size: NA; D gene: NA
CDR3 DNA: TGTGCCAGCAGTGAGGGAGAACTCAATGAGCAGTTCTTC; CDR3 protein: CASSEGELNEQFF; V gene: TRBV6-1; J gene: TRBJ2-1; CDR3 length: 13; clone size: NA; D gene: NA
CDR3 DNA: TGTGCCACCAGCAGAGATCAACAGGGGGCATATGGCTACACCTTC; CDR3 protein: CATSRDQQGAYGYTF; V gene: TRBV15; J gene: TRBJ1-2; CDR3 length: 15; clone size: NA; D gene: TRBD1